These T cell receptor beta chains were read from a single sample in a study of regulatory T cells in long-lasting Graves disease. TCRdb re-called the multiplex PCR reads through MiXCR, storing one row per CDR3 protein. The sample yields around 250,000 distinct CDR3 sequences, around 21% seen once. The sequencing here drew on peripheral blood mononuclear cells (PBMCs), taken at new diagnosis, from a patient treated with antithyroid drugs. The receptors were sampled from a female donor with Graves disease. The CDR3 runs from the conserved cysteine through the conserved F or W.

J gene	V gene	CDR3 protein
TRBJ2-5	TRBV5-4	CASSRRDSDQETQYF
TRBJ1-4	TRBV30	CAWSGLAEKLFF
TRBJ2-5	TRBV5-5	CASRGQGASQETQYF
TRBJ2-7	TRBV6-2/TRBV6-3	CASSYLPGQALTEQYF
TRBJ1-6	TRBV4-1	CASSQGTGSNSPLHF
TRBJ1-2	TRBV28	CASNPGGAGGGYTF
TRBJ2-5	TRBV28	CASSRASGNQETQYF
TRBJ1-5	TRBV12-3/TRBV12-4	CASSFRPYQPQHF
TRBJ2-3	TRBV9	CASSVLQGSKDTQYF
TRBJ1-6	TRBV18	CASSPDRGSNSPLHF
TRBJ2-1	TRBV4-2	CASSVGAGHPVRFNNEQFF
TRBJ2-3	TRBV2	CASSELGLTDTQYF
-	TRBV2	CASRSGTSGGEETQYF
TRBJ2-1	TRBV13	CASSLVASILHEQFF
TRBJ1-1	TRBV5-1	CASSLGHGGMNTEAFF
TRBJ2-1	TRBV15	CATSRDWGVEQFF
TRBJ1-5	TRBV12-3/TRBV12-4	CARYRESQPQHF
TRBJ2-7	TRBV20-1	CSARDLGTGDWSEQYF
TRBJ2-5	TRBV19	CASSNLPGGRETQYF
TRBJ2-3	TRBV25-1	CASSARGSSIRGDTQYF
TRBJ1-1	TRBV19	CASSPNRGWDTEAFF
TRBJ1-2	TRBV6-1	CASSHQYGYTF
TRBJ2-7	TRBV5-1	CASSFRATYEQYF
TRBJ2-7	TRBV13	CASSLNPPAIGIYEQYF
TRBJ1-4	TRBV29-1	CSVRVRRDEKLFF
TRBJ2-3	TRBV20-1	CSASMTDTQYF
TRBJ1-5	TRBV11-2	CASSRTGADQPQHF
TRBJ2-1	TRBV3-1	CASSSPTSGSSNEQFF
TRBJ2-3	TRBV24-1	CATSDGGHRDTQYF
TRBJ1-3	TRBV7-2	CASSLGPIDSGNTIYF
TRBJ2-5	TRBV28	CASSLRGPAETQYF
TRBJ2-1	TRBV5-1	CASSLVTANNEQFF
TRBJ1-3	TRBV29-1	CSVEEGGRYAGNTIYF
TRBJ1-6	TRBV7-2	CASSLNRQGAGSPLHF
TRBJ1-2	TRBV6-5	CASSSREELMMGYTF
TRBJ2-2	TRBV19	CASSMWTGTGELFF
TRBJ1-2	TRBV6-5	CASSYRAGGMLLSYGYTF
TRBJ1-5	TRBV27	CASRTPARYSNQPQHF
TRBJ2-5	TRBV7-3	CASSTTGTSGETRYF
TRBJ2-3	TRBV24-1	CATSVGRLTDTQYF
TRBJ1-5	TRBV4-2	CASSQAGEANQPQHF
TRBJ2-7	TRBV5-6	CASSLFRDRGQEQYF
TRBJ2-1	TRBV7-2	CASSLWGEGKQFF
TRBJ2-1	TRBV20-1	CSATGTSGGAYEQFF
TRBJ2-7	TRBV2	CASSGASGNYEQYF
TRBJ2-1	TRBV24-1	CATLGRVGDEQFF
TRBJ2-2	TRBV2	CASSPTGRAGGELFF
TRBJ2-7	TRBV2	CASSPGIPSYEQYF
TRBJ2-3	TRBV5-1	CASSFGVGTRDTQYF
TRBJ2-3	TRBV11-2	CASSVQISSTDTQYF
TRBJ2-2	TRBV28	CASSSPETDTGELFF
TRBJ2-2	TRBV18	CASSPIAQGNTGELFF